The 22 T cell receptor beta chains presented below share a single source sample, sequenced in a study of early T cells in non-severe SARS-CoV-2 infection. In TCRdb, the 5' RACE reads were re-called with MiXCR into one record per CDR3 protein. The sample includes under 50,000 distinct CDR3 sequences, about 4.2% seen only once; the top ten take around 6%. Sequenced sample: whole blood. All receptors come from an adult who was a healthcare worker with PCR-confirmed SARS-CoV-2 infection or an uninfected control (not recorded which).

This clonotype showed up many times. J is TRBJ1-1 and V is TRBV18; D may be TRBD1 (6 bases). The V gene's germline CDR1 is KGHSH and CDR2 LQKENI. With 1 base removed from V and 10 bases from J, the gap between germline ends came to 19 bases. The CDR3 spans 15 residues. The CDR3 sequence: CASSPLMTDRRGAFF. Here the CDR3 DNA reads TGTGCCAGCTCACCACTTATGACAGACCGCAGGGGAGCTTTCTTT. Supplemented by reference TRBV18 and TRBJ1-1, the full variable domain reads NAGVMQNPRHLVRRRGQEARLRCSPMKGHSHVYWYRQLPEEGLKFMVYLQKENIIDESGMPKERFSAEFPKEGPSILRIQQVVRGDSAAYFCASSPLMTDRRGAFFGQGTRLTVV.

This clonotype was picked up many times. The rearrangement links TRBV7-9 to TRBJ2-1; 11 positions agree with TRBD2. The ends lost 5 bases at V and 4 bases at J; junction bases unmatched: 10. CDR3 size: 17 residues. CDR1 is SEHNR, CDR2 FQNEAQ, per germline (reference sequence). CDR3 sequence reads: CASSPRTSGLGYNEQFF. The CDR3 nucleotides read TGTGCCAGCAGCCCGCGGACTAGCGGGTTGGGATACAATGAGCAGTTCTTC.

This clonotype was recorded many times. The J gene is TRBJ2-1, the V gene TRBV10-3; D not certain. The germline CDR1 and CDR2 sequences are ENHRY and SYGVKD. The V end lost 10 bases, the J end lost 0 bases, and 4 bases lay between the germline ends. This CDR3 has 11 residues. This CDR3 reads CATSSYNEQFF. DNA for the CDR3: TGTGCCACCAGCTCCTACAATGAGCAGTTCTTC.

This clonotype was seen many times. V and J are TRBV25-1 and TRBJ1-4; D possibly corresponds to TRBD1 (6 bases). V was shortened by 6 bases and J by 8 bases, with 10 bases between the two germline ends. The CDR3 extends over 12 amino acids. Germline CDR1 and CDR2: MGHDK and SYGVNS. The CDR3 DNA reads TGTGCCAGCAGGGCAGGGGTCGAAAAACTGTTTTTT. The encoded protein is CASRAGVEKLFF.

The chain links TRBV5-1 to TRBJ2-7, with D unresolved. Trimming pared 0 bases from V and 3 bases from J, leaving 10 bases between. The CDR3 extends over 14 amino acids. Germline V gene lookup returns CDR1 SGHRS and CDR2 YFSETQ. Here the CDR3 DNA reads TGCGCCAGCAGCTTGGATGGGCTCAACTACGAGCAGTACTTC. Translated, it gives CASSLDGLNYEQYF.

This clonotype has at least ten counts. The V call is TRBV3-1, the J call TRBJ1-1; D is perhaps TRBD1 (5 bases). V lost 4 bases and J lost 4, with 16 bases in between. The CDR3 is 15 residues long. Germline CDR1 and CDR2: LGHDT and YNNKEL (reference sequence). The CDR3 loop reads CASSPVLTVRTEAFF. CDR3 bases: TGTGCCAGCAGCCCCGTCCTGACAGTTCGCACTGAAGCTTTCTTT. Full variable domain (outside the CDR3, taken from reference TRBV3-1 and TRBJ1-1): DTAVSQTPKYLVTQMGNDKSIKCEQNLGHDTMYWYKQDSKKFLKIMFSYNNKELIINETVPNRFSPKSPDKAHLNLHINSLELGDSAVYFCASSPVLTVRTEAFFGQGTRLTVV.

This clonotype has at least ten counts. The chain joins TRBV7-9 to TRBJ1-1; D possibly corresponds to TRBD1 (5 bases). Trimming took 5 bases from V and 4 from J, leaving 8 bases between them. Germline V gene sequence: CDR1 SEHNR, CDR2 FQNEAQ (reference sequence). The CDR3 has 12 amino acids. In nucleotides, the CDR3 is TGTGCCAGCAGCCAGACAGTCACTGAAGCTTTCTTT. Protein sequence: CASSQTVTEAFF.

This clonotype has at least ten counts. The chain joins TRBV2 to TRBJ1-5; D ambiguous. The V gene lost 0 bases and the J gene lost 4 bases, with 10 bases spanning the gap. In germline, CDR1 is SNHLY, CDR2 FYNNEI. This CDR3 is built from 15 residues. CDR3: CASSEALRRNQPQHF. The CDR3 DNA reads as TGTGCCAGCAGTGAAGCGCTAAGGAGGAATCAGCCCCAGCATTTT.

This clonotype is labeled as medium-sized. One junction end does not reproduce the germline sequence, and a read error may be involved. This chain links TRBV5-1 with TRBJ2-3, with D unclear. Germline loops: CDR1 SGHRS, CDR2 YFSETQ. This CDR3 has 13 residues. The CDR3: CASSLGSTDTQYF. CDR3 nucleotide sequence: TGTGCCAGCAGCTTAGGCAGCACAGATACGCAGTATTTT.

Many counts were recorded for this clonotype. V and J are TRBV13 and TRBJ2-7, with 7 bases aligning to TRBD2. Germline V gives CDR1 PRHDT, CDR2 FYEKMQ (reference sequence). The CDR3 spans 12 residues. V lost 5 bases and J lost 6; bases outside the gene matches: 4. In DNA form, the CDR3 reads TGTGCCAGCAGCCCGGGACTAACCGAGCAGTACTTC. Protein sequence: CASSPGLTEQYF.

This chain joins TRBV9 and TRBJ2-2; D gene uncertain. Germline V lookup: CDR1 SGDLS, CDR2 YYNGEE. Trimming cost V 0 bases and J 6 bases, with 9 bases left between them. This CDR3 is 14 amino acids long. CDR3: CASSVVVSAGELFF. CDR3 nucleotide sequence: TGTGCCAGCAGCGTAGTGGTCAGCGCCGGGGAGCTGTTTTTT.

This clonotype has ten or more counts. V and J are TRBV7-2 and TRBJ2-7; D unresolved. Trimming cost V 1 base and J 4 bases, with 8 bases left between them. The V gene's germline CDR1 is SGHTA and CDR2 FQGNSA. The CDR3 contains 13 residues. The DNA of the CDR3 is TGTGCCAGCAGCTTAGGAAGAGGATACGAGCAGTACTTC. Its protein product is CASSLGRGYEQYF.

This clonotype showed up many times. The CDR3 spells CASRPRQAKVNEQFF. Here the CDR3 DNA reads TGTGCCAGCAGACCTAGACAGGCGAAGGTCAATGAGCAGTTCTTC. V usage is TRBV6-2 or TRBV6-3 and J usage is TRBJ2-1; D perhaps matches TRBD1 (6 bases). In germline, CDR1 is MNHEY, CDR2 SVGEGT. CDR3 size: 15 residues. Trimming shortened V by 6 bases and J by 6 bases, and 18 bases separated the two germline ends.

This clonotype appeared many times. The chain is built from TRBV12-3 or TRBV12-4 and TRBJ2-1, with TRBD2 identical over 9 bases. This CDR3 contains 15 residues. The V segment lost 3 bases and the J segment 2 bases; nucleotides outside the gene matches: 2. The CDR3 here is CASSLVAGAYNEQFF. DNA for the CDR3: TGTGCCAGCAGTTTGGTAGCGGGGGCCTACAATGAGCAGTTCTTC.

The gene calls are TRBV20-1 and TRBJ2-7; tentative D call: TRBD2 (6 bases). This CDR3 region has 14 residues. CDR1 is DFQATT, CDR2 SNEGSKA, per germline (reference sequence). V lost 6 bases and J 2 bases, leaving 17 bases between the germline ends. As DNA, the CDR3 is TGCAGTGCGACGGGGACTCCTAGAACCTACGAGCAGTACTTC. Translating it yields CSATGTPRTYEQYF.

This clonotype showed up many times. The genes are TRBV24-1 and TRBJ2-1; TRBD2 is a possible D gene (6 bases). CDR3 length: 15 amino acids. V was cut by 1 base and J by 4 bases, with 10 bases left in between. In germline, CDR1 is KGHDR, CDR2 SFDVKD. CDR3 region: CATSDFGSEYNEQFF. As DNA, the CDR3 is TGTGCCACCAGTGATTTCGGGAGCGAATACAATGAGCAGTTCTTC.

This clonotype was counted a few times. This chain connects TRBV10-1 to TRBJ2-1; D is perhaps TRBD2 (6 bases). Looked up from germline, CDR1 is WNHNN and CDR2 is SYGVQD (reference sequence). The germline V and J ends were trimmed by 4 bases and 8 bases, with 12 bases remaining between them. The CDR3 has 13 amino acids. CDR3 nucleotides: TGCGCCAGCAGTGCGGGAGCCAGGGATGAGCAGTTCTTC. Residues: CASSAGARDEQFF.

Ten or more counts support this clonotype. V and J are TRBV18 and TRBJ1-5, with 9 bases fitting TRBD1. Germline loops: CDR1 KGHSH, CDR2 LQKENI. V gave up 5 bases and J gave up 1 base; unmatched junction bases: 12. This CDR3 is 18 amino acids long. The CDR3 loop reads CASSSGQGGGGSNQPQHF. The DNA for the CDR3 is TGTGCCAGCTCATCGGGACAGGGAGGTGGTGGGAGCAATCAGCCCCAGCATTTT.

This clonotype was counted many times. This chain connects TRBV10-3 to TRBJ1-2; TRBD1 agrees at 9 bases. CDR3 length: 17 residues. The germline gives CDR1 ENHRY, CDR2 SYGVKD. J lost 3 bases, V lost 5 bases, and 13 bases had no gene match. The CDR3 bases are TGTGCCATCAGTTCCGGGACAGGGAGGGGAAGTGACTATGGCTACACCTTC. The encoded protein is CAISSGTGRGSDYGYTF.

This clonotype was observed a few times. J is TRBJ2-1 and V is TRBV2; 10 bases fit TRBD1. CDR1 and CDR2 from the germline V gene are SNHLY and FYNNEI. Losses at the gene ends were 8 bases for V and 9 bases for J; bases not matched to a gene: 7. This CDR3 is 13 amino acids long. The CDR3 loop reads CASGDRGDGEQFF. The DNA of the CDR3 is TGTGCCAGCGGGGACAGGGGAGACGGTGAGCAGTTCTTC.

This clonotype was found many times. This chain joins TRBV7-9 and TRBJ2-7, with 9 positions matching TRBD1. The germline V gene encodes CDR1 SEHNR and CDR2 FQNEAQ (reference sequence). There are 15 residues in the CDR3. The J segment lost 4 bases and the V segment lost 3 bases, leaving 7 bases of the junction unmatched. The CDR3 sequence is CASSFPTGGLYEQYF. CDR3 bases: TGTGCCAGCAGCTTCCCGACAGGGGGTCTTTACGAGCAGTACTTC.

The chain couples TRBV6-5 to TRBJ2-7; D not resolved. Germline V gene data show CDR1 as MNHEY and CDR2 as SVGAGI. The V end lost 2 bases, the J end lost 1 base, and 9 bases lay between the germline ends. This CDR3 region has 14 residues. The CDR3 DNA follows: TGTGCCAGCAGTTACCGCCTTGGTTCCTACGAGCAGTACTTC. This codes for CASSYRLGSYEQYF.